This T cell receptor beta chain was observed in a study of tissue T cells after allogeneic stem cell transplantation. Study overall: Enrolled prospectively were adult allogeneic hematopoietic cell transplant recipients whose graft-versus-host disease was steroid-refractory.

CDR3 sequences, V/J genes, frequencies and template counts came from survey-depth TCRbeta sequencing. The table came from immunoSEQ multiplex PCR; TCRdb's copy has only in-frame clones and leaves some out. In the table there are 25,000 to 35,000 clones, 85% of which are singletons. About this clone: The target antigen is unknown.

Trimming removed 1 base from V and 5 bases from J, with 7 bases in between. Germline V gives CDR1 SGHNT, CDR2 YYREEE (reference sequence). This CDR3 spans 12 amino acids. Notes on the study in general: Only a limited share of tissue TCRs appeared in blood or spleen.

The origin of this receptor is a woman between 18 and 55 years old who later had graft-versus-host disease after an allogeneic stem cell transplant. The chain recombines TRBV5-4 with TRBJ2-7; no clear D. The starting material was blood, obtained before transplantation. In nucleotides, the CDR3 is TGTGCCAGCAGCTTGAACAGCCACGAGCAGTACTTC. Protein sequence: CASSLNSHEQYF.